This paragraph reports one TCR beta chain. The sample contains more than one DNA sequence encoding this CDR3. These data are taken from a study of shared clonotypes between healthy human individuals. Assay: immunoSEQ multiplex PCR; the TCRdb copy retains only in-frame clones and omits some. The repertoire includes 2,500,000 or so clones, approximately 90% of them detected once, and more than 0.35% sits in the top ten. The CDR3 totals 11 residues. Germline trimming cut 6 bases from V and 5 bases from J; bases unmatched to any gene: 3. Per germline, CDR1 SQVTM and CDR2 ANQGSEA. Material: naive CD4+ T cells from PBMCs. Specified subset: CD45RA+ positively selected. The clonotype originates from a man aged 18 to 29 in good health. Some clones in this sample may be carry-over from other donors' samples. The rearrangement links TRBV29-1 to TRBJ2-7; 8 nucleotides line up with TRBD1. The CDR3 spells CSVATGDEQYF. CDR3 nucleotide sequence: TGCAGCGTAGCGACAGGGGACGAGCAGTACTTC.